The 29 T cell receptor beta chains below all came from one sample that was sequenced in a study of CD8+CD57+ T cells in acquired aplastic anemia (dated by TCRdb to between 2017 and 2018). The sample was run on an Illumina HiSeq 2000. Genomic DNA was used as template for profiling of TCR beta VDJ combinations and CDR3 sequences. TCRdb reanalyzed the raw reads on its own, using fastp at Q25 for trimming and MiXCR for clone calling, and kept in-frame beta chains. Rows matching on CDR3 protein sequence are summarized as one entry with the most common DNA and genes. The sample table shows about 190,000 distinct CDR3 sequences, and less than 65% are seen once. 16% of the sample rests with the top ten. The sequenced material came from sorted CD4+, CD8+, or CD8+CD57+ T cells (not recorded which) from PBMCs. The receptor source for this set is a human donor in good health, serving as a control.

This clonotype was detected only a few times. The chain uses TRBV12-3 or TRBV12-4 and TRBJ2-4, with TRBD1 as a possible D gene (5 bases). This CDR3 is built from 19 residues. Trimming removed 1 base at V and 1 base at J, with 20 bases between. The DNA of the CDR3 is TGTGCCAGCAGTTTAGAAGGTCCCGAGGCACAGGCCGCCAAAAACATTCAGTACTTC. As protein: CASSLEGPEAQAAKNIQYF.

The chain combines TRBV5-1 with TRBJ1-1; D gene ambiguous. This CDR3 has 14 residues. Germline CDR1 and CDR2: SGHRS and YFSETQ. Trimming left V 2 bases short and J 5 bases short, with 13 bases between. CDR3 in amino acids: CASSFSGRRTEAFF. The DNA for the CDR3 is TGCGCCAGCAGCTTTTCAGGAAGACGGACTGAAGCTTTCTTT.

The chain employs TRBV6-2 or TRBV6-3 and TRBJ2-7; perhaps TRBD2 as D (7 bases). The CDR3 totals 12 residues. The V end was cut by 2 bases, the J end by 10 bases, with 12 bases between. Germline CDR1 and CDR2: MNHEY and SVGEGT. The CDR3 loop reads CASSYGGAEQYF. CDR3 DNA: TGTGCCAGCAGTTACGGGGGGGCGGAACAGTACTTC.

This clonotype showed up many times. The gene calls are TRBV24-1 and TRBJ2-2, with D hard to call. With 7 bases removed from V and 5 bases from J, the gap between germline ends came to 4 bases. CDR3 length: 11 amino acids. CDR1 KGHDR and CDR2 SFDVKD come from the germline V gene. For the CDR3, the DNA is TGTGCCACCAGAGGGACCGGGGAGCTGTTTTTT. Its protein is CATRGTGELFF.

This clonotype turned up a few times. The V and J genes are TRBV24-1 and TRBJ2-7; no firm D call. CDR1 and CDR2 (germline): KGHDR, SFDVKD. This CDR3 is built from 12 residues. Between the trimmed V and J ends, which lost 3 bases and 3 bases, there was a span of 5 bases. The CDR3 here is CATSDTNYEQYF. As DNA, the CDR3 is TGTGCCACCAGTGATACGAACTACGAGCAGTACTTC.

The V and J genes are TRBV12-3 or TRBV12-4 and TRBJ1-5; D gene uncertain. CDR3 length: 16 residues. Between the trimmed V and J ends, which lost 1 base and 0 bases, there was a span of 10 bases. The CDR3 DNA is TGTGCCAGCAGTTTAGAGGTGGGGAATAGCAATCAGCCCCAGCATTTT. Its protein is CASSLEVGNSNQPQHF.

The J gene is TRBJ2-7, the V gene TRBV20-1, with 10 nucleotides matching TRBD1. The V gene's germline CDR1 is DFQATT and CDR2 SNEGSKA (reference sequence). CDR3 length: 14 amino acids. The V and J ends lost 7 bases and 3 bases, in that order; junction bases with no gene match: 9. The chain's CDR3 is CSVEPGQGYYEQYF. Written as DNA, the CDR3 is TGCAGTGTTGAACCGGGACAGGGGTACTACGAGCAGTACTTC.

This clonotype was recorded many times. This rearrangement joins TRBV4-1 to TRBJ2-7; 7 nucleotides line up with TRBD1. The V and J ends lost 0 bases and 2 bases, in that order; junction bases with no gene match: 19. CDR1 is MGHRA, CDR2 YSYEKL, per germline. The CDR3 is 20 amino acids. CDR3 coding DNA: TGCGCCAGCAGCCAAGATTCTCACTCCATTTCCGGGACAGTCACCTACGAGCAGTACTTC. This translates into CASSQDSHSISGTVTYEQYF.

This chain uses TRBV7-9 with TRBJ1-1; 8 bases line up with TRBD1. The CDR3 is 14 residues long. Germline-derived CDR1 and CDR2 are SEHNR and FQNEAQ (reference sequence). V was pared by 5 bases and J by 7 bases, with 9 bases of the junction left unmatched. This CDR3 reads CASSRTTGGLEAFF. DNA for the CDR3: TGTGCCAGCAGCCGAACTACAGGGGGGCTTGAAGCTTTCTTT.

The V gene is TRBV9, the J gene TRBJ1-5, with D uncertain. Germline CDR1 and CDR2: SGDLS and YYNGEE. Trimming removed 0 bases from V and 2 bases from J, with 6 bases in between. This CDR3 is 14 amino acids long. CDR3 sequence (DNA): TGTGCCAGCAGCGTAGGGTCAGGCAATCAGCCCCAGCATTTT. Encoded protein: CASSVGSGNQPQHF.

The gene calls are TRBV3-1 and TRBJ2-1; D gene unclear. CDR1 LGHDT and CDR2 YNNKEL come from the germline V gene (reference sequence). The CDR3 extends over 12 amino acids. V dropped 1 base and J dropped 6 bases, with 4 bases sitting between them. CDR3 sequence (DNA): TGTGCCAGCAGCCAAGTATCCAATGAGCAGTTCTTC. This encodes CASSQVSNEQFF.

The table lists this clonotype with a few counts. The V gene is TRBV24-1, the J gene TRBJ1-3; possibly TRBD1 for D (5 bases). V was trimmed by 11 bases and J by 0 bases, leaving 19 bases between them. The CDR3 sequence is 16 residues long. CDR1 and CDR2 from the germline V gene are KGHDR and SFDVKD. The CDR3 loop is CASSRGPQNSGNTIYF. CDR3 coding DNA: TGTGCCAGCTCCCGGGGCCCACAGAACTCTGGAAACACCATATATTTT.

This clonotype came up a few times. An end of the junction does not agree with germline; a read error may underlie this. The chain has TRBV19 and TRBJ2-1, with D perhaps TRBD1 (5 bases). The CDR3 spans 15 residues. Germline V gene sequence: CDR1 LNHDA, CDR2 SQIVND (reference sequence). CDR3 DNA sequence: TGTGCCAGTAGTCGCTGGGGCGGCTCCCACAATGAGCAGTTCTTC. Protein product: CASSRWGGSHNEQFF.

The CDR3: CAISSPSGVNEQYF. CDR3 DNA sequence: TGTGCCATCAGTTCGCCGTCGGGGGTCAACGAGCAGTACTTC. J is TRBJ2-7 and V is TRBV10-3; the D gene is possibly TRBD2 (6 bases). V shed 5 bases and J shed 5 bases, with 16 bases lying between them. Germline CDR1 reads ENHRY; CDR2 reads SYGVKD. There are 14 residues in the CDR3.

J is TRBJ1-2 and V is TRBV10-2, with TRBD1 matching over 7 bases. The trim removed 5 bases at V and 3 bases at J, leaving 6 bases unmatched. The CDR3 covers 14 residues. Germline loops: CDR1 WSHSY, CDR2 SAAADI. The CDR3 DNA reads as TGCGCCAGCAGTACTTCCGGACAGGACTATGGCTACACCTTC. Its translation: CASSTSGQDYGYTF.

This chain uses TRBV5-1 with TRBJ2-1; D ambiguous. CDR3 length: 12 residues. CDR1 and CDR2 from the germline V gene are SGHRS and YFSETQ. Trimming shortened V by 7 bases and J by 5 bases, and 10 bases separated the two germline ends. This CDR3 is CASFLIDNEQFF. The DNA for the CDR3 is TGCGCCAGCTTCCTCATTGACAATGAGCAGTTCTTC.

The chain employs TRBV11-2 and TRBJ1-6; 9 bases map to TRBD1. V trimming: 1 base; J trimming: 10 bases; junction bases outside the gene matches: 5. This CDR3 region has 15 residues. From germline, CDR1 is SGHAT and CDR2 FQNNGV. The CDR3 loop reads CASSLGTGALSPLHF. CDR3 coding DNA: TGTGCCAGCAGCTTAGGGACAGGGGCTTTGTCACCCCTCCACTTT.

This clonotype was recorded at least ten times. The rearrangement joins TRBV6-5 to TRBJ2-7, with TRBD1 as a possible D gene (5 bases). The CDR3 totals 13 residues. Germline V gene sequence: CDR1 MNHEY, CDR2 SVGAGI. V was clipped by 5 bases and J by 3 bases, with 11 bases between them. The CDR3: CASSSQGIYEQYF. The DNA for the CDR3 is TGTGCCAGCAGTAGCCAGGGCATCTACGAGCAGTACTTC.

At least ten counts were recorded for this clonotype. J is TRBJ2-7 and V is TRBV5-6; the D gene is possibly TRBD1 (6 bases). V was clipped by 0 bases and J by 1 base, with 8 bases between them. CDR3 length: 14 residues. Germline CDR1 SGHDT, CDR2 YYEEEE. The CDR3 bases are TGTGCCAGCAGCTTGGTCAGGGGATCCTACGAGCAGTACTTC. This codes for CASSLVRGSYEQYF. The full variable domain, rest sourced from reference TRBV5-6 and TRBJ2-7, is DAGVTQSPTHLIKTRGQQVTLRCSPKSGHDTVSWYQQALGQGPQFIFQYYEEEERQRGNFPDRFSGHQFPNYSSELNVNALLLGDSALYLCASSLVRGSYEQYFGPGTRLTVT.

This clonotype was recorded at least ten times. The chain couples TRBV3-1 to TRBJ2-7; either TRBD1 or TRBD2 may fit D (5 bases each). The V end was cut by 4 bases, the J end by 2 bases, with 12 bases between. The germline V gene encodes CDR1 LGHDT and CDR2 YNNKEL (reference sequence). This CDR3 is 14 amino acids long. CDR3 sequence reads: CASSLRGPPYEQYF. The CDR3 region has the DNA TGTGCCAGCAGCCTGAGGGGCCCCCCCTACGAGCAGTACTTC.

Ten or more counts support this clonotype. The rearrangement links TRBV19 to TRBJ2-2; D is possibly TRBD1 or TRBD2 (6 bases each). V gave up 5 bases and J gave up 0 bases, with 10 bases separating them. Germline-derived CDR1 and CDR2 are LNHDA and SQIVND (reference sequence). The CDR3 sequence is 15 residues long. The CDR3 DNA is TGTGCCAGTAGTGAGGGGGGCTCGAACACCGGGGAGCTGTTTTTT. This gives the protein CASSEGGSNTGELFF.

This clonotype was found a few times. As the CDR3 is not closed by the conserved phenylalanine or tryptophan, this likely results from a read error. Because the CDR3's place on the DNA is in doubt, the DNA is left out and the CDR3 is given as listed by TCRdb. This sequence joins TRBV7-6 and TRBJ2-5; the table names TRBD1, a call not compared with the DNA. The germline V gene has CDR1 SGHVS and CDR2 FNYEAQ. The CDR3 is 9 amino acids long, termini counted. CDR3 in amino acids: CASSLEGRQ.

The chain employs TRBV12-3 or TRBV12-4 and TRBJ2-1; perhaps TRBD1 as D (5 bases). Trimming shortened V by 2 bases and J by 6 bases, and 8 bases separated the two germline ends. The CDR3 is 13 residues long. Written as DNA, the CDR3 is TGTGCCAGCAGTTTACAGGGCTTCAATGAGCAGTTCTTC. As protein: CASSLQGFNEQFF.

This clonotype was seen many times. This chain connects TRBV19 to TRBJ2-3, with D perhaps TRBD1 (5 bases). The length of the CDR3 is 15 residues. The germline gives CDR1 LNHDA, CDR2 SQIVND (reference sequence). Deletions cut 3 bases from V and 3 bases from J, with 13 bases between. The CDR3 here is CASSMGRAVTDTQYF. The CDR3 region has the DNA TGTGCCAGTAGTATGGGCAGGGCGGTAACAGATACGCAGTATTTT.

The V gene is TRBV10-3, the J gene TRBJ1-2; maybe TRBD1 (6 bases). This CDR3 comprises 14 residues. V dropped 7 bases and J dropped 6 bases, with 18 bases sitting between them. CDR1 and CDR2 from the germline V gene are ENHRY and SYGVKD. Written as DNA, the CDR3 is TGTGCCATCACTGGACAGCCGCTCTCCCATGGCTACACCTTC. It yields the protein CAITGQPLSHGYTF.

This sequence joins TRBV24-1 and TRBJ2-1; perhaps D is TRBD1 or TRBD2 (5 bases each). CDR3 length: 16 residues. V dropped 3 bases and J dropped 1 base, with 12 bases sitting between them. Germline CDR1 and CDR2: KGHDR and SFDVKD. CDR3 residues: CATSDPGTDSYNEQFF. CDR3 nucleotides: TGTGCCACCAGTGATCCCGGGACCGATTCCTACAATGAGCAGTTCTTC.

This sequence joins TRBV9 and TRBJ1-6, with 8 bases that match TRBD1. The CDR3 length is 15 residues. Trimming cost V 3 bases and J 3 bases; bases outside gene matches: 2. CDR1 SGDLS and CDR2 YYNGEE come from the germline V gene. CDR3 sequence: CASSATGGYNSPLHF. The CDR3, as DNA: TGTGCCAGCAGCGCAACAGGGGGCTATAATTCACCCCTCCACTTT.

The V gene is TRBV15, the J gene TRBJ1-2; the D gene is possibly TRBD1 (6 bases). V was pared by 1 base and J by 6 bases, with 15 bases between. The germline V gene encodes CDR1 LNHNV and CDR2 YYDKDF (reference sequence). The CDR3 extends over 15 amino acids. The CDR3 loop is CATSRGAGASHGYTF. Written as DNA, the CDR3 is TGTGCCACCAGCAGAGGTGCGGGGGCCAGTCATGGCTACACCTTC.

The chain joins TRBV7-2 to TRBJ2-7; either TRBD1 or TRBD2 may supply D (5 bases each). The J call is doubtful: the DNA matches TRBJ2-5 better. The CDR3 has 15 residues. CDR1 and CDR2 (germline): SGHTA, FQGNSA. The CDR3 nucleotides read TGTGCCAGCACTTTGCTACAGACCTGGGGGGAGACCCAGTACTTC. Protein: CASTLLQTWGETQYF.